This T cell receptor beta chain derives from a study of blood T cell repertoires in COVID-19. Original processing notes: Cell counts per sample came from amplifying reference gene primers. Some clones are missing from TCRdb's copy, which holds only in-frame ones; the method was immunoSEQ multiplex PCR. Clonal size and the V and J genes are those of that table, whereas D and trimming came from the DNA. This sample yields some 170,000 clones, of which approximately 85% are seen a single time; more than 5% belongs to the top ten. CDR3 length: 14 amino acids. V lost 2 bases and J 4 bases, leaving 13 bases between the germline ends. Germline V CDR1 and CDR2: SGHNT, YYREEE (reference sequence).

The chain carries TRBV5-4 and TRBJ2-7; maybe TRBD1 (6 bases). The sample consisted of PBMCs or T cells enriched from blood (not recorded which). The TCR was taken from a man aged 35 to 55 who had recovered from COVID-19. In DNA form, the CDR3 reads TGTGCCAGCAGCTTACAGGGTTGGCCTTACGAGCAGTACTTC. Translating it yields CASSLQGWPYEQYF.